What follows describes a single TCR beta chain. These data are taken from a study of blood T cell repertoires in COVID-19. Overall study: The study drew acute and convalescent COVID-19 samples from the United States, Italy and Spain.

The age range of participants was roughly 18 to 90 years, with residence in some 25 US areas. Assignments of participants to cohorts depended upon their own reported clinical history. Produced via immunoSEQ multiplex PCR; TCRdb's table is partial and in-frame only. The sample includes some 430,000 clones, roughly 87% of them seen just once. The sequenced material came from PBMCs or T cells enriched from blood (not recorded which). The sequence derives from a man between 18 and 29 years old who had recovered from COVID-19.

The CDR3 bases are TGTGCCAGCTCCGGGACTAGCGGGGCCTACAATGAGCAGTTCTTC. Translated, it gives CASSGTSGAYNEQFF. The chain couples TRBV3-1 (or the pseudogene TRBV3-2) to TRBJ2-1, with TRBD2 matching over 13 bases. CDR1 and CDR2 from the germline V gene are LGHDT and YNNKEL (reference sequence). Losses at the gene ends were 8 bases for V and 2 bases for J; bases not matched to a gene: 3. This CDR3 region has 15 residues.